These T cell receptor beta chains were read from a single sample in a study of technical replicates of blood from a few donors. Sequenced by immunoSEQ multiplex PCR; TCRdb stores in-frame clones only, minus some. This sample has under 75,000 clones, with 80% to 95% found just once. The specimen sequenced was PBMCs. Every receptor here comes from a human donor in good health. Some clones in this sample may be carry-over from other donors' samples. The CDR3 runs from the conserved cysteine through the conserved F or W. The order of the fields is D gene, V gene, clone size, J gene, CDR3 DNA, CDR3 protein. A D gene is named only where the DNA matches it firmly. Only some rows state a clone size, as once, few, many or a class for expanded clones.

>NA|TRBV2|NA|TRBJ2-6
TGTGCCAGCACCCAAAAGAGCTCTGGGGCCAACGTCCTGACTTTC
CASTQKSSGANVLTF
>TRBD2|TRBV4-3|NA|TRBJ2-5
TGCGCCAGCAGCCAAGTGCCCCTACTAGCGGGCCCCGTGGGAGAGACCCAGTACTTC
CASSQVPLLAGPVGETQYF
>NA|TRBV29-1|NA|TRBJ2-2
TGCAGCGCATGGGGCCAAAAGAACACCGGGGAGCTGTTTTTT
CSAWGQKNTGELFF
>TRBD1|TRBV29-1|NA|TRBJ2-7
TGCAGCGCTGGGACAGGGGGCTACGAGCAGTACTTC
CSAGTGGYEQYF
>TRBD1|TRBV7-8|NA|TRBJ2-5
TGTGCCAGCAGCAGACCCGACAGGGTAGGAGAGACCCAGTACTTC
CASSRPDRVGETQYF
>TRBD1|TRBV10-3|NA|TRBJ1-2
TGTGCCATCAGTGACTGGACAGGGGGGGACTATGGCTACACCTTC
CAISDWTGGDYGYTF
>TRBD2|TRBV10-3|NA|TRBJ2-5
TGTGCCATCAGGGGGACTAGCGGCCAAGAGACCCAGTACTTC
CAIRGTSGQETQYF
>NA|TRBV7-9|NA|TRBJ1-4
TGTGCCAGCAGCTTAGCCACAGTTGCAGGTCGGACTAATGAAAAACTGTTTTTT
CASSLATVAGRTNEKLFF
>NA|TRBV9|NA|TRBJ2-3
TGTGCCAGCAGCGGAAGGGGGAGCACAGATACGCAGTATTTT
CASSGRGSTDTQYF
>TRBD1|TRBV7-3|NA|TRBJ2-7
TGTGCCAGCAGCCCGGGACAGGGCTTATCCTACGAGCAGTACTTC
CASSPGQGLSYEQYF
>TRBD1|TRBV7-3|medium-sized|TRBJ1-2
TGTGCCAGCAGCTCGACAGGGTCCCCGTATGGCTACACCTTC
CASSSTGSPYGYTF
>TRBD1|TRBV30|few|TRBJ2-2
TGTGCCTGGACCGACGACAGGGATAACACCGGGGAGCTGTTTTTT
CAWTDDRDNTGELFF
>TRBD2|TRBV19|NA|TRBJ2-3
TGTGCCAGTAGTAAAGCGGGACCCCTGAATACGCAGTATTTT
CASSKAGPLNTQYF
>NA|TRBV27|once|TRBJ1-6
TGTGCCAGCAGTCCGGGACACTTTAATTCACCCCTCCACTTT
CASSPGHFNSPLHF
>NA|TRBV4-1|once|TRBJ2-7
TGCGCCAGCAGCCAAGTGTGGGGGCAAGACTCCTACGAGCAGTACTTC
CASSQVWGQDSYEQYF
>NA|TRBV6-4|NA|TRBJ2-1
TGTGCCAGCAGCGTGACGGGGGTCTCCTACAATGAGCAGTTCTTC
CASSVTGVSYNEQFF
>NA|TRBV9|NA|TRBJ2-2
TGTGCCAGCAGCCCGGCGAACACCGGGGAGCTGTTTTTT
CASSPANTGELFF
>NA|TRBV18|NA|TRBJ1-2
TGTGCCAGCTCACCATCGGCGGGGGCGAGCTATGGCTACACCTTC
CASSPSAGASYGYTF
>NA|TRBV30|NA|TRBJ1-2
TGTGCCTGGAACATACGGGAGGCGGCCGGCTACACCTTC
CAWNIREAAGYTF
>NA|TRBV4-3|NA|TRBJ2-3
TGCGCCAGCAGCCAAGAGGACTACGCAGATACGCAGTATTTT
CASSQEDYADTQYF
>TRBD1|TRBV5-8|NA|TRBJ2-3
TGTGCCAGCAGCTTGGGACAGGGGTTAGCAGATACGCAGTATTTT
CASSLGQGLADTQYF
>NA|TRBV6-1|NA|TRBJ2-3
TGTGCCAGCGGGAGTTCAACTAGCACAGATACGCAGTATTTT
CASGSSTSTDTQYF
>TRBD2|TRBV15|NA|TRBJ2-5
TGTGCCACCAGCAGAGGGACTAGCGGGAACGGAGAGACCCAGTACTTC
CATSRGTSGNGETQYF
>TRBD1|TRBV25-1|NA|TRBJ1-2
TGTGCCAGCAGTGGACAGGGAGTAGAGGGCTACACCTTC
CASSGQGVEGYTF
>TRBD1|TRBV12-5|NA|TRBJ1-4
TGTGCTAGTGGTTTGCTTCAGGGGGCGGAAACTAATGAAAAACTGTTTTTT
CASGLLQGAETNEKLFF
>NA|TRBV7-3|few|TRBJ2-3
TGTGCCAGCAGCTTAAACCCTCCCCAGGGGTGGGATACGCAGTATTTT
CASSLNPPQGWDTQYF
>NA|TRBV2|NA|TRBJ1-3
TGTGCCAGCAGCGAACAGGGAAACACCATATATTTT
CASSEQGNTIYF
>TRBD2|TRBV9|NA|TRBJ2-2
TGTGCCAGCAGCCCCATAGTGGTAGCGGGGGGATTTACCGGGGAGCTGTTTTTT
CASSPIVVAGGFTGELFF
>TRBD2|TRBV5-1|NA|TRBJ2-5
TGCGCCAGCAAACCGGGACTAGCGGGAGGGCAGACCCAGTACTTC
CASKPGLAGGQTQYF